The present TCR beta chain was sequenced within a study of T cell changes during pregnancy in multiple sclerosis. The CDR3 contains 13 residues. Germline CDR1 SGDLS, CDR2 YYNGEE. The V and J ends lost 7 bases and 8 bases respectively, with 15 bases between them. Clones were sequenced by immunoSEQ multiplex PCR, and TCRdb holds only the in-frame ones, with some missing. The data contain 30,000 to 45,000 clones, more than 85% of them singletons. The specimen comprised CD8+ T cells from peripheral blood mononuclear cells, sampled in the first trimester of pregnancy. V is TRBV9 and J is TRBJ1-4, with D possibly TRBD1 on 5 matching bases. The receptor's source is a female donor with multiple sclerosis, enrolled in a pregnancy study. The chain's CDR3 is CASALGGDEKLFF. Written as DNA, the CDR3 is TGTGCCAGCGCCCTGGGGGGGGACGAAAAACTGTTTTTT.